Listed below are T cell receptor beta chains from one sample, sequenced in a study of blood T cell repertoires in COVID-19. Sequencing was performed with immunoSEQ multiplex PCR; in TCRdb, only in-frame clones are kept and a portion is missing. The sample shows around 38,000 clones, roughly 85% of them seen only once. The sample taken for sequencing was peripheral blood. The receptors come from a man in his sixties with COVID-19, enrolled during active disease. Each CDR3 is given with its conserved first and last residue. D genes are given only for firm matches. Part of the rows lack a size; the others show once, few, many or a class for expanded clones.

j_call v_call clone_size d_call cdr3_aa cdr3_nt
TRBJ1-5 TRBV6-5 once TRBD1 CASSTTGWNQPQHF TGTGCCAGCAGCACGACAGGGTGGAATCAGCCCCAGCATTTT
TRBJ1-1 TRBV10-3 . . CAITPGQNTEAFF TGTGCCATCACTCCGGGACAGAACACTGAAGCTTTCTTT
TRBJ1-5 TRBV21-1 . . CASIMTGGAGNQPQHF TGTGCCAGCATCATGACAGGGGGCGCCGGCAATCAGCCCCAGCATTTT
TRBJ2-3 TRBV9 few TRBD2 CASSEGLAGGRRGTQYF TGTGCCAGCAGCGAAGGACTAGCGGGAGGGCGCCGGGGTACGCAGTATTTT
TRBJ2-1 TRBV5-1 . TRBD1 CASSFGTGTYNEQFF TGCGCCAGCAGCTTTGGGACAGGGACTTACAATGAGCAGTTCTTC
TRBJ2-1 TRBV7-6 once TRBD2 CASSLGGLAGVNEQFF TGTGCCAGCAGCTTAGGGGGACTAGCGGGAGTCAATGAGCAGTTCTTC
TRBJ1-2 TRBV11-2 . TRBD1 CASSRQGDGYTF TGTGCCAGCAGCCGACAGGGGGACGGCTACACCTTC
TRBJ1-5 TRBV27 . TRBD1 CASSPRTGFISNQPQHF TGTGCCAGCAGTCCCAGGACAGGCTTCATAAGCAATCAGCCCCAGCATTTT
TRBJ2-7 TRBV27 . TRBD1 CAAGGTGAYEQYF TGTGCCGCAGGAGGGACAGGAGCCTACGAGCAGTACTTC
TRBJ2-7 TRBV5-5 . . CASSLDITYEQYF TGTGCCAGCAGCTTGGACATAACCTACGAGCAGTACTTC
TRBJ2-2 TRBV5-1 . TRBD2 CASSGDLAGTGELFF TGCGCCAGCAGCGGGGATCTAGCGGGCACCGGGGAGCTGTTTTTT
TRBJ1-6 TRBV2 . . CASSEERDSPLHF TGTGCCAGCAGTGAAGAGCGGGATTCACCCCTCCACTTT
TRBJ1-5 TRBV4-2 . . CASSQERGGNQPQHF TGTGCCAGCAGCCAAGAAAGGGGAGGGAATCAGCCCCAGCATTTT
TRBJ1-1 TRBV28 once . CATLWGGDTEAFF TGTGCCACCCTTTGGGGGGGTGACACTGAAGCTTTCTTT
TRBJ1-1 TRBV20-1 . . CSASTGEAFF TGCAGTGCCAGCACGGGTGAAGCTTTCTTT
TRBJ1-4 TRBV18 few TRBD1 CASSPDRANEKLFF TGTGCCAGCTCACCGGACAGGGCTAATGAAAAACTGTTTTTT
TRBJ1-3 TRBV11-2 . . CASSSTVSGNTIYF TGTGCCAGCAGCTCGACAGTTTCTGGAAACACCATATATTTT
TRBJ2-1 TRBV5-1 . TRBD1 CASSLGGDSSYNEQFF TGCGCCAGCAGCTTGGGTGGGGACAGCTCCTACAATGAGCAGTTCTTC
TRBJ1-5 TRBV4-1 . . CASSQYRLNQPQHF TGCGCCAGCAGCCAATACAGATTAAATCAGCCCCAGCATTTT
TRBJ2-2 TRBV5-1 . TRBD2 CASDSGGPGELFF TGCGCCAGCGACAGCGGGGGACCCGGGGAGCTGTTTTTT
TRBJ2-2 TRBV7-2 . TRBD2 CASSISGRESTGELFF TGTGCCAGCAGCATTAGCGGGAGGGAATCCACCGGGGAGCTGTTTTTT
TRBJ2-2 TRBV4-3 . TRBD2 CASSVRLAGLTGELFF TGCGCCAGCAGCGTAAGACTAGCGGGACTCACCGGGGAGCTGTTTTTT
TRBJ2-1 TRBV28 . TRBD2 CASMGVTRRERIYNEQFF TGTGCCAGCATGGGGGTCACCCGGCGGGAGAGGATCTACAATGAGCAGTTCTTC
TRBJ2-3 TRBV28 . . CASSLDQAGTDTQYF TGTGCCAGCAGTTTAGACCAGGCCGGAACAGATACGCAGTATTTT
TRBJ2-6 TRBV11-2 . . CASSQGQGSGANVLTF TGTGCCAGCAGCCAGGGACAAGGCTCTGGGGCCAACGTCCTGACTTTC
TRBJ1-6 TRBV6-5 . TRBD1 CASRARDRDSPLHF TGTGCCAGCAGAGCCCGGGACAGGGATTCACCCCTCCACTTT
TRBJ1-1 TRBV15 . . CATSKGGMNTEAFF TGTGCCACCAGCAAGGGAGGGATGAACACTGAAGCTTTCTTT
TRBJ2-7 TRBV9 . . CASSVEMWGTQEQYF TGTGCCAGCAGCGTAGAGATGTGGGGGACTCAGGAGCAGTACTTC
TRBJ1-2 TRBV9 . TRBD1 CASSLDRGGYTF TGTGCCAGCAGCCTCGACAGGGGCGGCTACACCTTC
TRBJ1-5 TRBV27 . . CASRISGGGQPQHF TGTGCCAGCAGAATCTCGGGGGGGGGTCAGCCCCAGCATTTT
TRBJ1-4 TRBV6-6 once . CASSYPQDTNNEKLFF TGTGCCAGCAGTTACCCCCAAGATACTAATAATGAAAAACTGTTTTTT
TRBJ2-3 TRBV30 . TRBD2 CAWSEGLAGGTDTQYF TGTGCCTGGAGTGAGGGACTAGCGGGAGGCACAGATACGCAGTATTTT
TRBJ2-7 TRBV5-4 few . CASTTNSDARFEQYF TGTGCCAGCACCACTAATAGCGATGCGAGGTTTGAGCAGTACTTC
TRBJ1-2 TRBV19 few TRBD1 CASSIAGTGGYGYTF TGTGCCAGTAGTATTGCCGGGACAGGGGGCTATGGCTACACCTTC
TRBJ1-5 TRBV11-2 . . CASSLGANQPQHF TGTGCCAGCAGCTTAGGGGCAAATCAGCCCCAGCATTTT
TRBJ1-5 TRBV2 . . CASRLGGGNSNQPQHF TGTGCCAGCAGATTAGGCGGGGGCAACAGCAATCAGCCCCAGCATTTT
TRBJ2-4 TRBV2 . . CASSLDRDKNIQYF TGTGCCAGCAGTCTGGACAGAGACAAAAACATTCAGTACTTC